A selection of T cell receptor beta chains follows, all from one sample in a study of monozygotic twins with inflammatory bowel disease. No DNA is given; TCRdb re-called the 5' RACE reads and lists each CDR3 protein once. Its table lists about 160,000 distinct CDR3 sequences. The sequencing input was blood. The origin of the receptors is a human donor with ulcerative colitis or Crohn's disease, or a healthy co-twin of an affected twin (not recorded which). The CDR3 runs from the conserved cysteine through the conserved F or W.

v_call,j_call,cdr3_aa
TRBV5-1,TRBJ2-1,CASSFIGHHNEQFF
TRBV3-1,TRBJ1-6,CASSHGSPLHF
TRBV6-4,TRBJ2-2,CASKKTSGIPTGELFF
TRBV15,TRBJ1-6,CATSRDGQGNSPLHF
TRBV5-1,TRBJ2-1,CASSLAPTGGAYNEQFF
TRBV7-3,TRBJ2-3,CASSLNGGRGGDTQYF
TRBV20-1,TRBJ2-7,CSARGARGRASSYEQYF
TRBV7-9,TRBJ2-7,CASSRQTRTDWTPIFSYEQYF
TRBV12-3/TRBV12-4,TRBJ1-5,CASSSRRGRQFQPQHF
TRBV6-6,TRBJ2-5,CASSYGVGETQYF
TRBV3-1,TRBJ2-4,CASSLPQGSKNIQYF
TRBV6-1,TRBJ2-7,CASVLGTVPYEQYF
TRBV12-3/TRBV12-4,TRBJ1-1,CASSFGGQLNTEAFF
TRBV14,TRBJ2-5,CASSQGSTSGGQETQYF
TRBV15,TRBJ2-7,CATSRESGGSYEQYF
TRBV5-1,TRBJ2-2,CASSSSGAGAGELFF
TRBV7-2,TRBJ2-1,CASSADGGGYNEQFF
TRBV28,TRBJ2-5,CASSVPDQTKTQYF
TRBV29-1,TRBJ2-3,CSARDRGLSTDTQYF
TRBV4-2,TRBJ1-3,CASSYSPGTGIFSGNTIYF
TRBV29-1,TRBJ1-1,CSVEAQKNTEAFF
TRBV9,TRBJ1-6,CASGTSYSYNSPLHF
TRBV12-3/TRBV12-4,TRBJ2-3,CASSLDGAGGSLQDTQYF
TRBV28,TRBJ2-7,CASGAGASYEQYF
TRBV24-1,TRBJ2-1,CATSIGIVSSYNEQFF
TRBV27,TRBJ2-7,CASSLARPGQGGYEQYF
TRBV27,TRBJ2-7,CASSLGPGVEDEQYF
TRBV7-9,TRBJ2-5,CASSLAREQETQYF
TRBV5-4,TRBJ2-3,CASSLGADTSTDTQYF
TRBV5-1,TRBJ2-3,CASTPQSSGVRDTQYF
TRBV15,TRBJ1-4,CATSRAQMLDEKLFF
TRBV7-2,TRBJ2-1,CASSKEGGREVEQFF
TRBV4-1,TRBJ2-7,CASSPKTSGDPYEQYF
TRBV7-2,TRBJ2-5,CASSLHQIQETQYF